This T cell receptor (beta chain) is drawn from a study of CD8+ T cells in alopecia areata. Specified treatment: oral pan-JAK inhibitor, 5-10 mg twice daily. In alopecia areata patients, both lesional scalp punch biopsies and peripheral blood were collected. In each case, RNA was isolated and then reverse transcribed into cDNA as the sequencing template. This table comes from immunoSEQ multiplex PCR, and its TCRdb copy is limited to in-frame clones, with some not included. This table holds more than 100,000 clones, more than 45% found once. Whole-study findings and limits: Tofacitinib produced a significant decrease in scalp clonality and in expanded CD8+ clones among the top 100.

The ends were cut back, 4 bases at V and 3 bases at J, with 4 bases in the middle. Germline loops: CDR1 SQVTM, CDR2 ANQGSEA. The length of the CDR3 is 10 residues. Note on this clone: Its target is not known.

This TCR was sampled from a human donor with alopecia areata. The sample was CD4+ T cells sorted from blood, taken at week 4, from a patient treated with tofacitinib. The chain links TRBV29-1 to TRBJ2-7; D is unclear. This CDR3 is CSVADYEQYF. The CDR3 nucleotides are TGCAGCGTTGCGGACTACGAGCAGTACTTC.